The 2 T cell receptor beta chains below were found in one sample sequenced in a study of beta chain features in type 1 diabetes. The study's findings and limits: For Type 1 diabetes patients, all four CD4+ subsets carried TCRB CDR3s that were moderately but significantly shorter.

No antigen is known for these receptors. Sequencing targeted expressed TCRB transcripts, as all isolated RNA had been reverse transcribed. Produced via immunoSEQ multiplex PCR; TCRdb's table is partial and in-frame only. Among about 660,000 clones listed, around 15% were seen once. Sequenced sample: naive CD4+ T cells from blood. The receptors come from a man younger than 35 with type 1 diabetes.

The chain employs TRBV5-1 and TRBJ2-7; TRBD1 might be the D (6 bases). Trimming pared 3 bases from V and 7 bases from J, leaving 14 bases between. Per the germline V gene, CDR1 is SGHRS and CDR2 is YFSETQ. CDR3 length: 13 amino acids. The CDR3 DNA follows: TGCGCCAGCAGCTCCGGACAGTCCAGGGAGCAGTACTTC. It is translated as CASSSGQSREQYF.

This chain connects TRBV29-1 to TRBJ1-3; D is ambiguous. Germline V gene data show CDR1 as SQVTM and CDR2 as ANQGSEA. The germline V and J ends were trimmed by 6 bases and 0 bases, with 12 bases remaining between them. This CDR3 is 14 amino acids long. In nucleotides, the CDR3 is TGCAGCGTGGATTTCCGGGGCTCTGGAAACACCATATATTTT. This sequence encodes CSVDFRGSGNTIYF. Full variable domain (outside the CDR3, taken from reference TRBV29-1 and TRBJ1-3): SAVISQKPSRDICQRGTSLTIQCQVDSQVTMMFWYRQQPGQSLTLIATANQGSEATYESGFVIDKFPISRPNLTFSTLTVSNMSPEDSSIYLCSVDFRGSGNTIYFGEGSWLTVV.